A selection of T cell receptor beta chains follows, all from one sample in a study of T cell repertoires in cytomegalovirus infection. Antigens of these TCRs are unknown. Using its own MiXCR run on the reads, TCRdb lists one record per CDR3 protein. Of roughly 220,000 distinct CDR3 sequences in the sample, 30% to 45% are singletons; the top ten hold roughly three fifths. The specimen was CD8+ T cells from cultured PBMCs, collected from culture after CMV antigen stimulation. These receptors were obtained from a human donor in good health (CMV status not recorded). Some clones in this sample may be carry-over from other donors' samples. CDR3s include the opening cysteine and the closing phenylalanine or tryptophan. Fields, in order: J gene, D gene, clone size, V gene, CDR3 protein, CDR3 DNA. The D gene is left open where the match is weak. A clone size is listed for some rows: how often the clone was seen (once, few, many), or a class if it is expanded.

>TRBJ2-5|TRBD1|few|TRBV4-1
CASSPGAGTGVQETQYF
TGCGCCAGCAGCCCAGGGGCGGGCACAGGGGTACAAGAGACCCAGTACTTC
>TRBJ2-1|TRBD1|NA|TRBV6-5
CASSYGTGGDEQFF
TGTGCCAGCAGTTACGGCACAGGGGGCGACGAGCAGTTCTTC
>TRBJ1-1|NA|NA|TRBV7-3
CSSSSSAEAFF
TGTTCCAGCAGCTCCAGTGCGGAAGCTTTCTTT
>TRBJ2-1|NA|NA|TRBV4-1
CASRQGLAENNEQFF
TGCGCCAGCAGACAGGGGCTAGCGGAGAACAATGAGCAGTTCTTC
>TRBJ2-3|TRBD2|few|TRBV11-2
CASSFWTSGSPEGDTQYF
TGTGCCAGCAGCTTTTGGACTAGCGGGAGTCCCGAGGGAGATACGCAGTATTTT
>TRBJ1-2|NA|NA|TRBV14
CASSQGRPSGGYTF
TGTGCCAGCAGCCAAGGACGGCCGTCCGGGGGCTACACCTTC
>TRBJ2-7|NA|NA|TRBV15
CATSTMWGAGDYEQYF
TGTGCCACCAGCACAATGTGGGGGGCGGGGGACTACGAGCAGTACTTC
>TRBJ2-7|NA|NA|TRBV6-6
CASSTRDHYEQYF
TGTGCCAGCAGTACCCGGGACCACTACGAGCAGTACTTC
>TRBJ2-1|NA|NA|TRBV7-6
CASSFDYNEQFF
TGTGCCAGCAGCTTTGATTACAATGAGCAGTTCTTC
>TRBJ2-5|NA|NA|TRBV27
CASSLRPDQETQYF
TGTGCCAGCAGTTTAAGGCCAGACCAAGAGACCCAGTACTTC
>TRBJ1-2|NA|NA|TRBV7-9
CASSLVSPNYGYTF
TGTGCCAGCAGCTTAGTAAGTCCTAACTATGGCTACACCTTC
>TRBJ2-7|TRBD2|NA|TRBV7-1
CASRKTSGGDYEQYF
TGTGCCAGCAGGAAGACTAGCGGGGGAGACTACGAGCAGTACTTC
>TRBJ2-3|TRBD2|NA|TRBV7-9
CASSSTSGRSTDTQYF
TGTGCCAGCAGCTCGACTAGCGGGAGGAGCACAGATACGCAGTATTTT
>TRBJ2-7|NA|NA|TRBV29-1
CSVEAIKGGNYYEQYF
TGCAGCGTTGAAGCCATCAAGGGGGGCAACTACTACGAGCAGTACTTC
>TRBJ2-7|NA|few|TRBV7-9
CASTSAERSSYEQYF
TGTGCCAGCACCTCAGCGGAAAGGAGCTCCTACGAGCAGTACTTC